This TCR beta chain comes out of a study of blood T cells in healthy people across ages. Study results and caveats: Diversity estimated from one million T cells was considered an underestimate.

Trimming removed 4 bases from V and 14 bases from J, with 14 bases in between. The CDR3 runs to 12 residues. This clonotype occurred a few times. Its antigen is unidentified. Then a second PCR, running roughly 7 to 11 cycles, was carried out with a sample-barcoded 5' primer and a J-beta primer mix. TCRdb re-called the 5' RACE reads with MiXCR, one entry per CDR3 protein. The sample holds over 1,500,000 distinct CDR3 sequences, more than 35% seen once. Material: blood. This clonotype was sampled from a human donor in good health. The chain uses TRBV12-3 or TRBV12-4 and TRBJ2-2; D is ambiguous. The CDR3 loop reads CASSSIPRALFF. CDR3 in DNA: TGTGCCAGCAGTTCGATACCCCGGGCCCTGTTTTTT.